This T cell receptor (beta chain) was observed in a study of blood T cell repertoires in COVID-19. Profiling relied on immunoSEQ multiplex PCR, and the TCRdb table lists in-frame clones only, not all of them. In the table there are 300,000 to 350,000 clones, 70% to 90% of which are singletons. This clone has ten or more counts. The receptor comes from a man aged 25-40 years who had recovered from COVID-19. Material: PBMCs or T cells enriched from blood (not recorded which).

CDR3: CAVREPGELFF. DNA of the CDR3: TGTGCCGTTCGGGAGCCCGGGGAGCTGTTTTTT. The chain links TRBV30 to TRBJ2-2, with TRBD2 as a possible D gene (6 bases). CDR1 is GTSNPN and CDR2 is SVGIG in the germline V gene (reference sequence). V lost 8 bases and J 6 bases, leaving 10 bases between the germline ends. This CDR3 is built from 11 residues. Using reference TRBV30 and TRBJ2-2 for the parts outside the CDR3, the full variable domain is SQTIHQWPATLVQPVGSPLSLECTVEGTSNPNLYWYRQAAGRGLQLLFYSVGIGQISSEVPQNLSASRPQDRQFILSSKKLLLSDSGFYLCAVREPGELFFGEGSRLTVL.